This T cell receptor beta chain appears in the sequencing data of a study of early T cells in non-severe SARS-CoV-2 infection. The wider study: Chains stayed unpaired after sequencing of bulk RNA from unsorted whole blood.

Germline V gene sequence: CDR1 SEHNR, CDR2 FQNEAQ (reference sequence). The CDR3 spans 12 residues. Trimming took 3 bases from V and 6 from J, leaving 9 bases between them. This clonotype was found a few times. Its specificity is unknown. General study points: VDJdb matches were skewed toward anti-spike CD8 T cell responses.

Unique molecular identifier tags were affixed to discrete cDNA molecules. TCRdb recomputed calls from the 5' RACE reads with MiXCR, one row per CDR3 protein. The data show approximately 23,000 distinct CDR3 sequences, around 4.4% seen once. Sequencing was carried out using whole blood. This receptor was obtained from an adult who was a healthcare worker with PCR-confirmed SARS-CoV-2 infection or an uninfected control (not recorded which). The gene calls are TRBV7-9 and TRBJ2-7, with unresolved D. The CDR3 protein is CASSLGRSEQYF. CDR3 in DNA: TGTGCCAGCAGCTTGGGCCGCTCCGAGCAGTACTTC.